These 21 T cell receptor beta chains came from one sample sequenced in a study of shared clonotypes between healthy human individuals. The assay was immunoSEQ multiplex PCR, and TCRdb's table has in-frame clones only and misses some. This table holds some 79,000 clones, roughly three fifths found once. Sequences were obtained from memory CD8+ T cells sorted from blood. Documented subset: CD45RO+ cells pooled with CCR7-negative TemRA cells. The receptors shown here come from a man aged 30 to 39 in good health.

V is TRBV27 and J is TRBJ2-1, with D possibly being TRBD1 (6 bases). Trimming took off 10 bases at V and 7 bases at J, with 14 bases between the two ends. The CDR3 is 12 amino acids. CDR1 and CDR2 from the germline V gene are MNHEY and SMNVEV (reference sequence). DNA for the CDR3: TGTGCCACCAAAACAGGGTGGAATGAGCAGTTCTTC. It yields the protein CATKTGWNEQFF.

The chain links TRBV6-1 to TRBJ2-1, with 9 bases matching TRBD2. There are 16 residues in the CDR3. Germline CDR1 and CDR2: MNHNS and SASEGT. After removal of 1 base from V and 3 bases from J, the junction contained 4 bases not matched to a gene. CDR3 nucleotide sequence: TGTGCCAGCAGTGAAGAGACTAGCGGACGCTACAATGAGCAGTTCTTC. Translation gives CASSEETSGRYNEQFF.

J is TRBJ2-6 and V is TRBV10-3; 8 nucleotides line up with TRBD2. Germline CDR1 reads ENHRY; CDR2 reads SYGVKD. The CDR3 covers 19 residues. V lost 6 bases, J lost 1 base, and 14 bases stayed unmatched. For the CDR3, the DNA is TGTGCCATCAGGGAGGTTTCAAGCGGGAGTTTATCTGGGGCCAACGTCCTGACTTTC. Translated, it gives CAIREVSSGSLSGANVLTF.

The genes are TRBV5-1 and TRBJ1-1; D ambiguous. CDR3 length: 17 amino acids. Trimming took 1 base from V and 2 from J, leaving 18 bases between them. Germline loops: CDR1 SGHRS, CDR2 YFSETQ. The CDR3 reads CASSLLSRTVANTEAFF. The CDR3, as DNA: TGCGCCAGCAGCTTGTTGAGCCGGACGGTTGCAAACACTGAAGCTTTCTTT.

This chain joins TRBV20-1 and TRBJ2-7; no firm D call. The CDR3 sequence is 10 residues long. The germline V gene has CDR1 DFQATT and CDR2 SNEGSKA (reference sequence). Trimming took off 0 bases at V and 3 bases at J, with 0 bases between the two ends. CDR3 nucleotide sequence: TGCAGTGCTAGAGACTACGAGCAGTACTTC. This gives the protein CSARDYEQYF.

On this clone itself: This is likely an artifact of a read error, given a far larger clone one base away. The sample has other DNA sequences that encode this CDR3 too. This chain connects TRBV28 to TRBJ2-7; D unclear. V was shortened by 2 bases and J by 3 bases, with 5 bases between the two germline ends. The CDR3 contains 12 residues. Germline V gives CDR1 MDHEN, CDR2 SYDVKM. The CDR3, as DNA: TGTGCCAGCAGTTTAGTTGACTACGAGCAGTACTTC. Protein sequence: CASSLVDYEQYF. Based on the CDR3 plus reference TRBV28 and TRBJ2-7, the full variable domain is DVKVTQSSRYLVKRTGEKVFLECVQDMDHENMFWYRQDPGLGLRLIYFSYDVKMKEKGDIPEGYSVSREKKERFSLILESASTNQTSMYLCASSLVDYEQYFGPGTRLTVT.

This chain links TRBV7-7 with TRBJ2-7, with TRBD2 matching 13 bases. V was pared by 5 bases and J by 3 bases, with 4 bases of the junction left unmatched. The CDR3 sequence is 15 residues long. Germline CDR1 reads SSHAT; CDR2 reads FNYEAQ (reference sequence). The CDR3 DNA reads TGTGCCAGCAGCCCCGGGACTAGCGGGATCTACGAGCAGTACTTC. Protein sequence: CASSPGTSGIYEQYF.

This chain uses TRBV25-1 with TRBJ2-7, with D tentatively TRBD2 (5 bases). Trimming removed 3 bases from V and 1 base from J, with 13 bases in between. The CDR3 is made up of 15 amino acids. Per germline, CDR1 MGHDK and CDR2 SYGVNS. The CDR3 loop is CASSDSGLGSYEQYF. In DNA form, the CDR3 reads TGTGCCAGCAGTGATTCAGGACTGGGGTCCTACGAGCAGTACTTC.

The V and J genes are TRBV30 and TRBJ2-3; D call uncertain. Trimming cost V 1 base and J 2 bases, with 10 bases left between them. This CDR3 comprises 14 residues. CDR1 and CDR2 from the germline V gene are GTSNPN and SVGIG (reference sequence). DNA of the CDR3: TGTGCCTGGAGTGCGGTAGGAACCACAGATACGCAGTATTTT. Amino acid sequence: CAWSAVGTTDTQYF.

The chain employs TRBV5-7 and TRBJ2-1; no firm D call. TRBV5-7 is placed among ORFs of uncertain function. V was shortened by 0 bases and J by 6 bases, with 16 bases between the two germline ends. The CDR3 length is 16 residues. The chain's CDR3 is CASSLGYARSGNEQFF. The CDR3 nucleotides read TGTGCCAGCAGCTTGGGGTACGCCAGGTCTGGCAATGAGCAGTTCTTC.

This clone was counted a single time. This chain joins TRBV9 and TRBJ2-5; D remains unclear. Trimming took 2 bases from V and 0 from J, leaving 8 bases between them. CDR3 size: 14 residues. Germline V CDR1 and CDR2: SGDLS, YYNGEE. The DNA of the CDR3 is TGTGCCAGCAGCGTCGAGACCAACCAAGAGACCCAGTACTTC. Protein: CASSVETNQETQYF.

V usage is TRBV27 and J usage is TRBJ2-7; no firm D call. The CDR3 has 15 residues. Trimming left V 6 bases short and J 2 bases short, with 17 bases between. From germline, CDR1 is MNHEY and CDR2 SMNVEV (reference sequence). In nucleotides, the CDR3 is TGTGCCAGCAGCTCAACACTAATGACCACCTACGAGCAGTACTTC. It specifies CASSSTLMTTYEQYF.

The gene calls are TRBV29-1 and TRBJ2-3, with 7 bases lining up with TRBD2. The CDR3 extends over 15 amino acids. With V trimmed by 3 bases and J by 2 bases, 8 bases remained unmatched. CDR1 is SQVTM, CDR2 ANQGSEA, per germline. The CDR3 protein is CSVEAPSGYTDTQYF. The CDR3, as DNA: TGCAGCGTTGAGGCCCCTAGCGGATACACAGATACGCAGTATTTT.

This clone was recorded only once. This chain joins TRBV7-2 and TRBJ2-3; a possible D gene is TRBD1 (8 bases). The germline V gene has CDR1 SGHTA and CDR2 FQGNSA. Between the trimmed V and J ends, which lost 4 bases and 2 bases, there was a span of 16 bases. CDR3 length equals 16 residues. This CDR3 is CASSSPTGGDTDTQYF. The CDR3, as DNA: TGTGCCAGCAGCTCCCCCACAGGGGGGGACACAGATACGCAGTATTTT.

This clone appeared many times. The chain couples TRBV28 to TRBJ1-5, with D perhaps TRBD1 (5 bases). The V end lost 5 bases, the J end lost 7 bases, and 18 bases lay between the germline ends. The germline CDR1 and CDR2 sequences are MDHEN and SYDVKM. This CDR3 is built from 15 residues. Written as DNA, the CDR3 is TGTGCCAGCAGTCCCTCCTCGTGGGGCGCACAGCCCCAGCATTTT. It encodes CASSPSSWGAQPQHF.

A remark on this clone: Germline is not matched at one junction end, which may reflect a read error. The chain links TRBV2 to TRBJ1-5; D is unclear. This CDR3 has 13 residues. Germline lookup yields CDR1 SNHLY and CDR2 FYNNEI. The DNA for the CDR3 is TGTGCCAGCCGTGACTTAGACGATCAGCCCCAGCATTTT. Translating it yields CASRDLDDQPQHF.

This chain joins TRBV4-1 and TRBJ2-3; D is possibly TRBD2 (6 bases). The length of the CDR3 is 17 residues. V was shortened by 3 bases and J by 3 bases, with 19 bases between the two germline ends. The germline CDR1 and CDR2 sequences are MGHRA and YSYEKL. CDR3 loop: CASSHLADLYQTDTQYF. CDR3 sequence (DNA): TGCGCCAGCAGCCACTTAGCGGACCTATACCAGACAGATACGCAGTATTTT.

The chain joins TRBV4-2 to TRBJ2-7; D is undetermined. CDR1 LGHNA and CDR2 YNFKEQ come from the germline V gene. The CDR3 spans 12 residues. V lost 0 bases to trimming and J lost 6 bases, with 6 bases between them. CDR3: CASSQEGSEQYF. The CDR3 DNA sequence: TGTGCCAGCAGCCAAGAAGGTTCCGAGCAGTACTTC.

This clone is a singleton in its sample. The chain couples TRBV19 to TRBJ2-1; 8 nucleotides agree with TRBD1. Trimming took 2 bases from V and 5 from J; bases not matched to a gene: 11. The CDR3 extends over 17 amino acids. The germline V gene has CDR1 LNHDA and CDR2 SQIVND (reference sequence). CDR3 DNA: TGTGCCAGTAGTATAACGTCAGGGGGCCCTCCAAACAATGAGCAGTTCTTC. Amino acids: CASSITSGGPPNNEQFF.

The chain combines TRBV2 with TRBJ1-1; weak D call: TRBD1 (5 bases). The CDR3 spans 13 residues. Germline V gene sequence: CDR1 SNHLY, CDR2 FYNNEI. V lost 8 bases, J lost 5 bases, and 15 bases lay in between. As DNA, the CDR3 is TGTGCCAGCCGGACCTGGGGCGGGACTGAAGCTTTCTTT. Translation: CASRTWGGTEAFF.

This chain connects TRBV28 to TRBJ1-5; D perhaps matches TRBD1 (5 bases). Germline CDR1 and CDR2: MDHEN and SYDVKM. The CDR3 extends over 14 amino acids. V gave up 5 bases and J gave up 5 bases, with 13 bases separating them. The CDR3 sequence is CASSPTAWDQPQHF. The CDR3 coding sequence is TGTGCCAGCAGTCCGACAGCTTGGGATCAGCCCCAGCATTTT.